This entry concerns a single T cell receptor beta chain. This CDR3 comprises 16 residues. The germline V gene encodes CDR1 LGHDT and CDR2 YNNKEL (reference sequence). V was shortened by 1 base and J by 1 base, with 12 bases between the two germline ends. Original methodology: Amplifying reference gene primers gave estimates of nucleated cell counts. Profiled with immunoSEQ multiplex PCR; TCRdb holds only in-frame clones, not every one. V and J calls and clone size are as listed in that table; D and trimming were resolved from the DNA. The sample yields 57,000 or so clones, around four fifths seen once. This sample is drawn from a study of blood T cell repertoires in COVID-19. Overall study context: The origin of the acute and convalescent COVID-19 samples was the United States, Italy and Spain. Sample material is recorded as cDNA or gDNA derived from T cells, B-cell-depleted T cells, or PBMCs.

This rearrangement joins TRBV3-1 (or the pseudogene TRBV3-2) to TRBJ2-3; the D gene is possibly TRBD2 (6 bases). The receptor's source is a man aged 70 or older with acute or convalescent COVID-19. The sequenced sample consisted of peripheral blood. The DNA of the CDR3 is TGTGCCAGCAGCCAAGTCAGGCGGGGAGGCACAGATACGCAGTATTTT. This codes for CASSQVRRGGTDTQYF.